This T cell receptor beta chain was sequenced in a study of spatial heterogeneity in lung cancer. As for the study in general: A T cell module score from matched bulk RNA-seq correlated strongly with TCR transcript counts in tumor regions.

TCRdb re-analysed the 5' RACE reads in MiXCR, keeping a single row per CDR3 protein. The sample comprises about 11,000 distinct CDR3 sequences, 5% to 6% of which are singletons, and under 15% rests with the top ten. This clonotype has at least ten counts. Its antigen is as yet unknown. Germline lookup yields CDR1 DFQATT and CDR2 SNEGSKA (reference sequence). The CDR3 runs to 16 residues. Trimming took off 0 bases at V and 2 bases at J, with 14 bases between the two ends. Time point: sample taken at primary tumor resection. Tumor, nontumor lung or frozen PBMC supplied whole RNA that was sequenced unsorted. Study-wide results and caveats: Ubiquitous and regional expanded TCR counts correlated with ubiquitous and regional nonsynonymous mutations, respectively. Counts of expanded intratumoral alpha and beta TCRs tracked tumor mutation counts.

This TCR was sampled from a male donor with early-stage non-small cell lung cancer. The sequencing used lung tumor tissue, collected at surgery. The gene calls are TRBV20-1 and TRBJ1-5; maybe TRBD1 (5 bases). CDR3 loop: CSARDLSEGGNQPQHF. CDR3 nucleotides: TGCAGTGCTAGAGATCTATCGGAAGGGGGCAATCAGCCCCAGCATTTT.